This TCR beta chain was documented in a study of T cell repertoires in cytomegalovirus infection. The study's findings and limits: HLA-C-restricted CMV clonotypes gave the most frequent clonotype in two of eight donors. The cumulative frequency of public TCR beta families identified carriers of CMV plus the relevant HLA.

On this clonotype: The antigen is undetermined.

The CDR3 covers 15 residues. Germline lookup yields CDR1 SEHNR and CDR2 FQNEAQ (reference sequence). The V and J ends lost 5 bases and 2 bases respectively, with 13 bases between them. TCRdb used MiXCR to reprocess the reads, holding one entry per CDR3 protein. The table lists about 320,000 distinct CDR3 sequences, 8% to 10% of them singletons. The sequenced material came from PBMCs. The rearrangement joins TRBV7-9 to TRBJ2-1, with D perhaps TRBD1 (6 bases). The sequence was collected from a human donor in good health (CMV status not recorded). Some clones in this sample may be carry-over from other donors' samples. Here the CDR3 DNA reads TGTGCCAGCAGCGACTCGGGACAAGCCTACAATGAGCAGTTCTTC. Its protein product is CASSDSGQAYNEQFF.